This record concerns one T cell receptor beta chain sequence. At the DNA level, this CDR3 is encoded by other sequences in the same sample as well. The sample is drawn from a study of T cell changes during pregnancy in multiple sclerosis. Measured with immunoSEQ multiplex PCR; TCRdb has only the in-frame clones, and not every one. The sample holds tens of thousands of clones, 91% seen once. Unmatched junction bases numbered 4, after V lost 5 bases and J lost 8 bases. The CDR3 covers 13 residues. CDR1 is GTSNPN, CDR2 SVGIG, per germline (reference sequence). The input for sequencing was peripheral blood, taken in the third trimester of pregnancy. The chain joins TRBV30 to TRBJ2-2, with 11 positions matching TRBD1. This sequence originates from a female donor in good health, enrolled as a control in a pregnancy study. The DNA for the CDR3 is TGTGCCTGGGGGACAGGGGGGACTGGGGAGCTGTTTTTT. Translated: CAWGTGGTGELFF.